This entry lists 28 T cell receptor beta chains sequenced from one sample in a study of T cells in Graves' hyperthyroidism and ophthalmopathy. Amplified regions were TCR beta CDR3 sequences from RNA transcripts. HTBI primers drove first-round RT-PCR of the TCR CDR3. TCRdb re-analysed the multiplex PCR reads in MiXCR, keeping a single row per CDR3 protein. This sample yields nearly 750,000 distinct CDR3 sequences, of which roughly a third are seen a single time; around 32% belongs to the top ten. Sequenced material: blood. The origin of the receptors is a woman between 35 and 50 years old with Graves' hyperthyroidism.

With respect to this clonotype: This may be a read error: a much more frequent sequence differs by one nucleotide. CDR3 DNA sequence: TGCAGTGCTAGAGGGGACAGGGGGGCCACTGAAGCTTTCTTT. Its translation is CSARGDRGATEAFF. The V and J genes are TRBV20-1 and TRBJ1-1; the match to TRBD1 covers 11 bases. The germline CDR1 and CDR2 sequences are DFQATT and SNEGSKA (reference sequence). Trimming removed 1 base from V and 4 bases from J; junction bases left unmatched: 2. This CDR3 spans 14 amino acids.

V and J are TRBV7-2 and TRBJ2-7; D not certain. This CDR3 region has 15 residues. The V gene's germline CDR1 is SGHTA and CDR2 FQGNSA. Trimming shortened V by 8 bases and J by 0 bases, and 17 bases separated the two germline ends. CDR3 region: CASSPPGHSSYEQYF. The CDR3 DNA reads TGTGCCAGCTCACCACCGGGTCATTCCTCCTACGAGCAGTACTTC.

As regards this clonotype: At one end the junction does not follow the germline gene, possibly because of a read error. The V gene is TRBV6-1, the J gene TRBJ2-2, with D maybe TRBD2 (6 bases). CDR3 length equals 15 residues. Germline V lookup: CDR1 MNHNS, CDR2 SASEGT. In DNA form, the CDR3 reads TGTGCCAGCAGTCCAAGCAGTAGTACAGGCGGGGAGCTGGTTTTT. Amino acid sequence: CASSPSSSTGGELVF.

This clonotype was seen a few times. The chain employs TRBV12-3 or TRBV12-4 and TRBJ1-1, with a possible D match to TRBD1 (5 bases). CDR3 length equals 14 residues. Trimming removed 6 bases from V and 1 base from J, with 12 bases in between. CDR3 bases: TGTGCCAGCAGCGAAGGGACGAGGAACACTGAAGCTTTCTTT. This sequence encodes CASSEGTRNTEAFF.

This clonotype was detected many times. The J gene is TRBJ1-6, the V gene TRBV19; D unresolved. The V end was cut by 3 bases, the J end by 5 bases, with 8 bases between. The CDR3 sequence is 14 residues long. CDR1 LNHDA and CDR2 SQIVND come from the germline V gene (reference sequence). CDR3 in DNA: TGTGCCAGTAGTATTACCCAGAATAATTCACCCCTCCACTTT. Translating gives CASSITQNNSPLHF.

This clonotype was recorded only once. V gene TRBV7-2 combines with J gene TRBJ1-6, with D possibly TRBD1 on 5 matching bases. Trimming took off 11 bases at V and 10 bases at J, with 15 bases between the two ends. Looked up from germline, CDR1 is SGHTA and CDR2 is FQGNSA. This CDR3 has 12 amino acids. This chain's CDR3 is CAWTEGYSPLHF. As DNA, the CDR3 is TGTGCCTGGACCGAGGGGTACTCACCCCTCCACTTT.

This clonotype was counted only a few times. The CDR3 spells CASSQGWLAAYEQYF. The CDR3 DNA is TGTGCCAGCAGCCAAGGCTGGCTAGCGGCATACGAGCAGTACTTC. The chain joins TRBV7-9 to TRBJ2-7; the match to TRBD2 covers 7 bases. Trimming took 5 bases from V and 4 from J; bases not matched to a gene: 11. Germline CDR1 and CDR2: SEHNR and FQNEAQ (reference sequence). The CDR3 is made up of 15 amino acids.

This clonotype was recorded at least ten times. This chain joins TRBV29-1 and TRBJ1-4, with D tentatively TRBD1 (5 bases). Trimming shortened V by 7 bases and J by 8 bases, and 14 bases separated the two germline ends. The CDR3 is 12 residues long. From germline, CDR1 is SQVTM and CDR2 ANQGSEA. Here the CDR3 reads CSAIEGVEKLFF. For the CDR3, the DNA is TGCAGCGCCATAGAAGGGGTCGAAAAACTGTTTTTT. The full variable domain, in which reference TRBV29-1 and TRBJ1-4 provide the parts outside the CDR3, is SAVISQKPSRDICQRGTSLTIQCQVDSQVTMMFWYRQQPGQSLTLIATANQGSEATYESGFVIDKFPISRPNLTFSTLTVSNMSPEDSSIYLCSAIEGVEKLFFGSGTQLSVL.

This clonotype was counted many times. The CDR3 coding sequence is TGTGCCAGCAGTGAAGTTAGTTCGGGACAGGGATACGAGCAGTACTTC. Its translation: CASSEVSSGQGYEQYF. The chain carries TRBV2 and TRBJ2-7; 9 bases are shared with TRBD1. The CDR3 loop spans 16 amino acids. Germline V CDR1 and CDR2: SNHLY, FYNNEI. The J segment lost 4 bases and the V segment lost 1 base, leaving 8 bases of the junction unmatched.

Only a few counts were recorded for this clonotype. As DNA, the CDR3 is TGCGCCAGCAGCCGGTGGGACGGCAACTATGGCTACACCTTC. Amino acid sequence: CASSRWDGNYGYTF. The gene calls are TRBV5-1 and TRBJ1-2; a weak D match, TRBD1 (5 bases). CDR1 is SGHRS and CDR2 is YFSETQ in the germline V gene. This CDR3 has 14 residues. Trimming stripped 4 bases from V and 2 bases from J, with 12 bases between.

This clonotype was seen many times. This chain connects TRBV14 to TRBJ1-1; the match to TRBD1 covers 8 bases. Trimming at V came to 3 bases and at J to 6 bases, leaving 9 bases not matched to a gene. Germline V gene data show CDR1 as SGHDN and CDR2 as FVKESK. CDR3 length: 15 amino acids. The DNA of the CDR3 is TGTGCCAGCAGCCAGAGGACAGGGAATTACGCTGAAGCTTTCTTT. Its translation: CASSQRTGNYAEAFF.

The chain carries TRBV7-9 and TRBJ2-5; 7 bases match TRBD1. The DNA matches TRBJ2-1 better at its end, which makes the J call doubtful. The CDR3 covers 18 residues. Germline V gene lookup returns CDR1 SEHNR and CDR2 FQNEAQ (reference sequence). CDR3 amino acids: CASSPRRILGQRINEQFF. The DNA for the CDR3 is TGTGCCAGCAGCCCCCGACGGATATTGGGACAGAGAATCAATGAGCAGTTCTTC.

V usage is TRBV5-1 and J usage is TRBJ1-1, with no clear D. Germline CDR1 reads SGHRS; CDR2 reads YFSETQ. The CDR3 sequence is 12 residues long. Deletions cut 5 bases from V and 5 bases from J, with 10 bases between. As DNA, the CDR3 is TGCGCCAGCAGAGAGTCCGGAACTGAAGCTTTCTTT. As protein: CASRESGTEAFF. The whole variable domain, remainder taken from reference TRBV5-1 and TRBJ1-1, is KAGVTQTPRYLIKTRGQQVTLSCSPISGHRSVSWYQQTPGQGLQFLFEYFSETQRNKGNFPGRFSGRQFSNSRSEMNVSTLELGDSALYLCASRESGTEAFFGQGTRLTVV.

In its sample, this clonotype was seen a few times. The rearrangement uses TRBV29-1 and TRBJ2-5, with 8 bases identical to TRBD2. The CDR3 is 12 amino acids. From germline, CDR1 is SQVTM and CDR2 ANQGSEA. J was trimmed by 7 bases and V by 6 bases; bases with no gene match: 7. CDR3 amino acids: CSVRGGRGTQYF. CDR3 bases: TGCAGCGTACGGGGGGGCCGGGGGACCCAGTACTTC.

This clonotype was counted many times. The gene calls are TRBV15 and TRBJ2-7; no clear D. Trimming pared 0 bases from V and 2 bases from J, leaving 11 bases between. CDR3 length: 15 residues. Germline V lookup: CDR1 LNHNV, CDR2 YYDKDF (reference sequence). CDR3 in amino acids: CATSRDAAVTYEQYF. CDR3 bases: TGTGCCACCAGCAGAGATGCGGCAGTAACCTACGAGCAGTACTTC.

This clonotype was counted once. This chain joins TRBV10-3 and TRBJ2-6, with D perhaps matching TRBD1 (5 bases). Trimming pared 9 bases from V and 7 bases from J, leaving 16 bases between. The CDR3 covers 14 residues. Germline-derived CDR1 and CDR2 are ENHRY and SYGVKD. CDR3 bases: TGTGCCATACGACAGCAACGGGCCGCCAACGTCCTGACTTTC. This encodes CAIRQQRAANVLTF.

This clonotype came up many times. This chain links TRBV10-3 with TRBJ1-2, with no clear D. This CDR3 comprises 13 residues. The V gene's germline CDR1 is ENHRY and CDR2 SYGVKD. Trimming stripped 2 bases from V and 5 bases from J, with 9 bases between. CDR3 in amino acids: CAISEEYTYGYTF. The CDR3 nucleotides read TGTGCCATCAGTGAGGAGTACACATATGGCTACACCTTC.

This clonotype came up many times. This sequence joins TRBV7-9 and TRBJ1-2; D unresolved. With 1 base removed from V and 4 bases from J, the gap between germline ends came to 10 bases. CDR3 length: 14 amino acids. Germline V lookup: CDR1 SEHNR, CDR2 FQNEAQ (reference sequence). The CDR3 loop reads CASSLDPGSYGYTF. The CDR3 region has the DNA TGTGCCAGCAGCTTAGATCCGGGGTCCTATGGCTACACCTTC.

The chain joins TRBV6-2 or TRBV6-3 to TRBJ2-5, with D unresolved. The CDR3 has 13 residues. CDR1 and CDR2 from the germline V gene are MNHEY and SVGEGT. Trimming shortened V by 7 bases and J by 5 bases, and 14 bases separated the two germline ends. CDR3 loop: CASNRQDSETQYF. The CDR3 DNA is TGTGCCAGCAACAGACAAGATTCGGAGACCCAGTACTTC.

Ten or more counts support this clonotype. V usage is TRBV5-1 and J usage is TRBJ1-6, with D possibly being TRBD1 (6 bases). Trimming cost V 5 bases and J 10 bases, with 16 bases left between them. The germline CDR1 and CDR2 sequences are SGHRS and YFSETQ. The CDR3 is made up of 14 amino acids. The CDR3 protein is CASRGLGGESPLHF. CDR3 nucleotides: TGCGCCAGCAGAGGTTTAGGGGGTGAATCACCCCTCCACTTT.

The V call is TRBV10-2, the J call TRBJ1-6; D gene uncertain. The V gene lost 3 bases and the J gene lost 5 bases, with 14 bases spanning the gap. This CDR3 has 16 residues. Germline V lookup: CDR1 WSHSY, CDR2 SAAADI. As DNA, the CDR3 is TGCGCCAGCAGTGAACGGGAGCCCGGTGATAATTCACCCCTCCACTTT. It yields the protein CASSEREPGDNSPLHF.

With respect to this clonotype: A much larger clone differs by one base, so this may be a read error. This chain links TRBV2 with TRBJ2-7; 10 bases map to TRBD1. CDR1 and CDR2 (germline): SNHLY, FYNNEI. The ends lost 10 bases at V and 5 bases at J; junction bases unmatched: 11. The CDR3 totals 14 residues. CDR3 sequence reads: CATRGTGDLDEQYF. The CDR3 nucleotides are TGTGCCACCAGAGGGACAGGGGATCTCGACGAGCAGTACTTC.

A word on this clonotype: Compared with germline, one end of the junction differs, possibly owing to a read error. This chain uses TRBV7-9 with TRBJ2-7; TRBD2 aligns across 12 bases. CDR1 SEHNR and CDR2 FQNEAQ come from the germline V gene (reference sequence). This CDR3 is 20 amino acids long. The CDR3 nucleotides read TGCGCCAGCAGCCCTTTCGGACCACTAGCGGGGGGTGCCATGGCCTACGAGCAGTGCTTC. Translated, it gives CASSPFGPLAGGAMAYEQCF.

This clonotype was seen at least ten times. CDR3 in amino acids: CASSSATKQGMNTEAFF. The CDR3, as DNA: TGCGCCAGCAGCTCTGCCACGAAACAGGGCATGAACACTGAAGCTTTCTTT. This chain uses TRBV5-1 with TRBJ1-1; tentatively, D is TRBD1 (6 bases). CDR1 and CDR2 (germline): SGHRS, YFSETQ. The CDR3 length is 17 residues. Trimming removed 3 bases at V and 0 bases at J, with 18 bases between.

This clonotype was counted many times. Here the CDR3 DNA reads TGCAGTGCTCCCCTCGGCGGGGGCGCCGGGGGCGAGCAGTACTTC. It specifies CSAPLGGGAGGEQYF. This chain connects TRBV20-1 to TRBJ2-7; possibly TRBD2 for D (7 bases). V gave up 5 bases and J gave up 6 bases, with 23 bases separating them. Per germline, CDR1 DFQATT and CDR2 SNEGSKA (reference sequence). The CDR3 runs 15 residues.

This sequence joins TRBV28 and TRBJ1-1; 8 bases align to TRBD1. Losses at the gene ends were 6 bases for V and 0 bases for J; bases not matched to a gene: 15. This CDR3 region has 18 residues. Germline V gene lookup returns CDR1 MDHEN and CDR2 SYDVKM. The CDR3 DNA follows: TGTGCCAGCAGCCCAGACAGGACAGGGAACCTCCTGAACACTGAAGCTTTCTTT. It yields the protein CASSPDRTGNLLNTEAFF.

Many counts were recorded for this clonotype. This CDR3 is CATSTRMAYEQYF. CDR3 DNA sequence: TGTGCCACCAGCACAAGAATGGCCTACGAGCAGTACTTC. The chain couples TRBV15 to TRBJ2-7; D is undetermined. Trimming took off 4 bases at V and 2 bases at J, with 9 bases between the two ends. The V gene's germline CDR1 is LNHNV and CDR2 YYDKDF (reference sequence). CDR3 size: 13 residues.

At least ten counts were recorded for this clonotype. This chain joins TRBV7-2 and TRBJ1-2, with 8 bases matching TRBD1. CDR3 length: 15 residues. Germline V CDR1 and CDR2: SGHTA, FQGNSA. The junction had 11 bases not matched to a gene; V was cut back by 5 bases and J by 6 bases. The CDR3: CASSLPYDRGHGYTF. The CDR3 DNA sequence: TGTGCCAGCAGCCTTCCCTACGACAGGGGCCATGGCTACACCTTC.